These 5 T cell receptor beta chains were sequenced from one sample in a study of T cell repertoires in cytomegalovirus infection. TCRdb redid the calling of the reads with MiXCR, one entry per CDR3 protein. The profile covers around 58,000 distinct CDR3 sequences, with around 20% appearing a single time and 60% to 75% taken by the ten largest. Antigens of these TCRs are unknown. Sequenced material: CD8+ T cells from cultured PBMCs, taken from culture after CMV antigen stimulation. Source of these receptors: a human donor in good health (CMV status not recorded). Some clones in this sample may be carry-over from other donors' samples.

The table lists this clonotype with a few counts. The chain recombines TRBV7-2 with TRBJ2-7, with D unclear. There are 13 residues in the CDR3. Per the germline V gene, CDR1 is SGHTA and CDR2 is FQGNSA. V lost 2 bases, J lost 7 bases, and 12 bases lay in between. The CDR3 DNA reads as TGTGCCAGCAGCTTATCTGTCACCGGGGAGCAGTACTTC. Translating gives CASSLSVTGEQYF. The variable domain in full, completed from reference TRBV7-2 and TRBJ2-7, reads GAGVSQSPSNKVTEKGKDVELRCDPISGHTALYWYRQSLGQGLEFLIYFQGNSAPDKSGLPSDRFSAERTGGSVSTLTIQRTQQEDSAVYLCASSLSVTGEQYFGPGTRLTVT.

This clonotype was detected only a few times. The chain combines TRBV7-2 with TRBJ2-5; 9 nucleotides line up with TRBD2. CDR3 length: 16 residues. The V segment lost 1 base and the J segment 1 base; nucleotides outside the gene matches: 4. The germline CDR1 and CDR2 sequences are SGHTA and FQGNSA. The CDR3 spells CASSLGLAASQETQYF. CDR3 in DNA: TGTGCCAGCAGCTTAGGACTAGCGGCGAGCCAAGAGACCCAGTACTTC.

This clonotype has more than one count but fewer than ten. The rearrangement uses TRBV27 and TRBJ1-2; D may be TRBD1 (6 bases). The CDR3 is 13 amino acids. Germline assignment: CDR1 MNHEY and CDR2 SMNVEV (reference sequence). V dropped 0 bases and J dropped 7 bases, with 9 bases sitting between them. This CDR3 is CASSLSGGRGYTF. The CDR3 DNA is TGTGCCAGCAGTTTATCGGGGGGCCGTGGCTACACCTTC.

The chain links TRBV5-1 to TRBJ1-6; the D is unclear. The V gene's germline CDR1 is SGHRS and CDR2 YFSETQ. The CDR3 sequence is 17 residues long. V lost 4 bases and J 5 bases, leaving 19 bases between the germline ends. Written as DNA, the CDR3 is TGCGCCAGCAGCCAAGACGGACGGATCGGGAATAATTCACCCCTCCACTTT. Translated, it gives CASSQDGRIGNNSPLHF.

J is TRBJ2-3 and V is TRBV7-2; tentative D call: TRBD1 (6 bases). The V gene's germline CDR1 is SGHTA and CDR2 FQGNSA. This CDR3 has 14 residues. Trimming left V 2 bases short and J 6 bases short, with 12 bases between. CDR3 coding DNA: TGTGCCAGCAGCTTATTGGACAGTTCGGATACGCAGTATTTT. This sequence encodes CASSLLDSSDTQYF.